The 20 T cell receptor beta chains below all came from one sample that was sequenced in a study of vaccination and CD4 T cells after COVID-19. Sequencing of the DNA from cultured CD4+ T cells was carried out with the Oncomine TCR Beta short-read assay. Investigators isolated genomic DNA from cultured CD4+ T cells. TCRdb re-analysed the PCR reads in MiXCR, keeping a single row per CDR3 protein. The repertoire holds 8,700 or so distinct CDR3 sequences, about 28% seen once, with around a quarter in the top ten. The treatment: 10-day PBMC culture with coronavirus spike peptide pools or control peptides (ViraFEST assay). The unexposed donor gave CD4+ T cells before the COVID-19 pandemic (2011-2018). The antigens of these receptors remain unknown. The sequenced sample was CD4+ T cells from blood, cultured in vitro. The receptors derive from a human donor in good health.

This chain connects TRBV7-2 to TRBJ2-7; either TRBD1 or TRBD2 may supply D (5 bases each). The V and J ends lost 5 bases and 1 base respectively, with 9 bases between them. The CDR3 is 13 amino acids. Germline V gene data show CDR1 as SGHTA and CDR2 as FQGNSA. The CDR3 bases are TGTGCCAGCAGCCCGGGACGGTCCTACGAGCAGTACTTC. Translating it yields CASSPGRSYEQYF.

The V gene is TRBV19, the J gene TRBJ2-7; 13 bases fit TRBD2. Trimming at V came to 4 bases and at J to 2 bases, leaving 2 bases not matched to a gene. This CDR3 is built from 15 residues. The germline CDR1 and CDR2 sequences are LNHDA and SQIVND (reference sequence). The CDR3 is CASSTGLAGPYEQYF. For the CDR3, the DNA is TGTGCCAGTAGTACGGGACTAGCGGGGCCCTACGAGCAGTACTTC.

V gene TRBV4-3 combines with J gene TRBJ2-1; the D gene is possibly TRBD2 (5 bases). V dropped 4 bases and J dropped 10 bases, with 8 bases sitting between them. The CDR3 length is 11 residues. The germline V gene encodes CDR1 LGHNA and CDR2 YSLEER. CDR3 amino acids: CASSRGLEQFF. CDR3 DNA: TGCGCCAGCAGCCGAGGGCTGGAGCAGTTCTTC.

The chain employs TRBV5-1 and TRBJ2-7, with 10 bases that match TRBD1. Per germline, CDR1 SGHRS and CDR2 YFSETQ. The CDR3 has 15 amino acids. V was pared by 3 bases and J by 4 bases, with 7 bases of the junction left unmatched. Written as DNA, the CDR3 is TGCGCCAGCAGCTCCCGGACAGGGGGAAGGTACGAGCAGTACTTC. This codes for CASSSRTGGRYEQYF. Drawing the rest from reference TRBV5-1 and TRBJ2-7, the complete variable domain is KAGVTQTPRYLIKTRGQQVTLSCSPISGHRSVSWYQQTPGQGLQFLFEYFSETQRNKGNFPGRFSGRQFSNSRSEMNVSTLELGDSALYLCASSSRTGGRYEQYFGPGTRLTVT.

The gene calls are TRBV6-2 or TRBV6-3 and TRBJ2-7, with D tentatively TRBD1 or TRBD2 (7 bases each). V shed 4 bases and J shed 7 bases, with 23 bases lying between them. The CDR3 is made up of 16 amino acids. Looked up from germline, CDR1 is MNHEY and CDR2 is SVGEGT. The CDR3 spells CASSSPSGGAFEEQYF. CDR3 sequence (DNA): TGTGCCAGCAGTTCGCCCTCAGGGGGGGCCTTCGAAGAGCAGTACTTC.

This clonotype has a handful of counts. DNA of the CDR3: TGTGCCACCAGCTCCAGCTACTACGAGCAGTACTTC. Encoded protein: CATSSSYYEQYF. The V gene is TRBV15, the J gene TRBJ2-7; D not resolved. Germline loops: CDR1 LNHNV, CDR2 YYDKDF (reference sequence). V gave up 5 bases and J gave up 3 bases, with 8 bases separating them. The CDR3 has 12 residues.

The chain employs TRBV9 and TRBJ2-1; 13 nucleotides match TRBD2. The CDR3 has 16 amino acids. Germline lookup yields CDR1 SGDLS and CDR2 YYNGEE. Trimming removed 2 bases from V and 3 bases from J; junction bases left unmatched: 2. The CDR3 here is CASSVGLAGVYNEQFF. The CDR3 DNA sequence: TGTGCCAGCAGCGTTGGACTAGCGGGAGTCTACAATGAGCAGTTCTTC.

Sample share makes this clonotype medium-sized. This chain joins TRBV19 and TRBJ2-7, with 7 bases identical to TRBD1. The CDR3 loop spans 14 amino acids. J gave up 4 bases and V 2 bases, and 5 bases lay outside the gene matches. Germline V lookup: CDR1 LNHDA, CDR2 SQIVND (reference sequence). The DNA of the CDR3 is TGTGCCAGTAGTATACCGGGACAGTATTACGAGCAGTACTTC. Protein sequence: CASSIPGQYYEQYF.

This chain links TRBV6-1 with TRBJ2-7; D is ambiguous. The CDR3 consists of 15 residues. Looked up from germline, CDR1 is MNHNS and CDR2 is SASEGT. V shed 5 bases and J shed 3 bases, with 17 bases lying between them. CDR3 DNA: TGTGCCAGCAGTCAAAAAAGTAATTCACACTACGAGCAGTACTTC. This codes for CASSQKSNSHYEQYF.

The chain links TRBV20-1 to TRBJ2-7; TRBD2 is a possible D gene (6 bases). Germline V lookup: CDR1 DFQATT, CDR2 SNEGSKA (reference sequence). V was trimmed by 3 bases and J by 2 bases, leaving 17 bases between them. CDR3 length equals 15 residues. The CDR3 nucleotides read TGCAGTGCTAGTCGTCCGGCTAGCGTAACCTACGAGCAGTACTTC. It encodes CSASRPASVTYEQYF.

This clonotype has just a few counts. The V gene is TRBV28, the J gene TRBJ2-7; D is unclear. Deletions cut 5 bases from V and 8 bases from J, with 13 bases between. Germline assignment: CDR1 MDHEN and CDR2 SYDVKM. The CDR3 spans 12 residues. The CDR3 region is CASSEQFVKQYF. The CDR3 DNA is TGTGCCAGCAGTGAGCAGTTCGTTAAGCAGTACTTC.

The chain is built from TRBV6-1 and TRBJ2-7; 8 bases fit TRBD1. Germline CDR1 and CDR2: MNHNS and SASEGT. The trim removed 6 bases at V and 1 base at J, leaving 8 bases unmatched. The CDR3 is made up of 15 amino acids. The CDR3: CASRNRDRFSYEQYF. The CDR3 DNA is TGTGCCAGCAGGAACCGGGACAGGTTTTCCTACGAGCAGTACTTC.

The chain uses TRBV20-1 and TRBJ2-5, with 7 bases matching TRBD1. The CDR3 is 14 residues long. V trimming: 1 base; J trimming: 2 bases; junction bases outside the gene matches: 4. The germline gives CDR1 DFQATT, CDR2 SNEGSKA (reference sequence). This CDR3 reads CSARAMTGQETQYF. CDR3 sequence (DNA): TGCAGTGCTAGAGCGATGACAGGGCAAGAGACCCAGTACTTC.

This clonotype was counted a single time. This chain uses TRBV5-1 with TRBJ2-7; D remains unclear. The CDR3 loop spans 14 amino acids. Trimming took off 4 bases at V and 0 bases at J, with 11 bases between the two ends. In germline, CDR1 is SGHRS, CDR2 YFSETQ. The CDR3 is CASSQDASSYEQYF. The CDR3 nucleotides read TGCGCCAGCAGCCAAGACGCGAGCTCCTACGAGCAGTACTTC.

This clonotype was counted only a few times. V and J are TRBV6-2 or TRBV6-3 and TRBJ2-3; 9 nucleotides match TRBD2. V dropped 6 bases and J dropped 1; count of bases not matched to a gene: 5. This CDR3 is 15 amino acids long. The V gene's germline CDR1 is MNHEY and CDR2 SVGEGT. The chain's CDR3 is CASRPRLAGTDTQYF. As DNA, the CDR3 is TGTGCCAGCAGGCCGAGACTAGCGGGCACAGATACGCAGTATTTT.

The rearrangement links TRBV19 to TRBJ2-3, with 7 positions matching TRBD1. Germline V CDR1 and CDR2: LNHDA, SQIVND (reference sequence). CDR3 length: 14 amino acids. Trimming removed 7 bases from V and 9 bases from J; junction bases left unmatched: 13. The chain's CDR3 is CASMGAGTVRTQYF. For the CDR3, the DNA is TGTGCCAGTATGGGAGCCGGGACAGTGAGGACGCAGTATTTT.

The genes are TRBV27 and TRBJ2-7; 10 positions agree with TRBD1. This CDR3 region has 15 residues. With 4 bases clipped from V and 9 bases from J, the junction kept 12 bases outside the gene matches. The V gene's germline CDR1 is MNHEY and CDR2 SMNVEV (reference sequence). The CDR3 is CASSSTGGAGGGQYF. CDR3 DNA: TGTGCCAGCAGTTCGACAGGGGGCGCAGGGGGTGGGCAGTACTTC.

The chain carries TRBV27 and TRBJ2-5; the match to TRBD2 covers 14 bases. Trimming removed 6 bases from V and 5 bases from J; junction bases left unmatched: 5. CDR3 length equals 15 residues. CDR1 and CDR2 (germline): MNHEY, SMNVEV (reference sequence). Here the CDR3 reads CASRMRLAGGETQYF. The CDR3 DNA sequence: TGTGCCAGCAGAATGAGACTAGCGGGAGGGGAGACCCAGTACTTC.

Of note for this clonotype: Germline is not matched at one junction end, which may reflect a read error. V is TRBV10-3 and J is TRBJ2-1, with TRBD2 as a possible D gene (5 bases). Per the germline V gene, CDR1 is ENHRY and CDR2 is SYGVKD. The CDR3 is made up of 16 amino acids. The DNA of the CDR3 is TGTCCCATCAGTGATATGGCCGAGCGGATCACCAATGAGCAGTTCTTC. It encodes CPISDMAERITNEQFF.

The V gene is TRBV7-9, the J gene TRBJ2-3, with TRBD1 identical over 7 bases. The CDR3 covers 15 residues. Trimming at V came to 5 bases and at J to 2 bases, leaving 7 bases not matched to a gene. CDR1 is SEHNR, CDR2 FQNEAQ, per germline (reference sequence). CDR3 region: CASSLWDSYTDTQYF. The CDR3 DNA reads as TGTGCCAGCAGCCTATGGGACAGCTACACAGATACGCAGTATTTT.